Below, 3 T cell receptor beta chains from the same sample are listed, as sequenced in a study of molecular identifiers for immune sequencing clone quantification. Using its own MiXCR run on the PCR reads, TCRdb lists one record per CDR3 protein. The sample includes some 590,000 distinct CDR3 sequences, around 25% of them seen just once. The specimen sequenced was naive CD8+ T cells from blood, with Jurkat cell RNA spiked in. Subset noted: FACS-sorted CD8+CD4-CCR7+CD45RA+ naive T cells. The origin of the receptors is a human donor in good health. Some libraries in this study had Jurkat cell RNA spiked in.

This clonotype was counted between two and nine times. The chain recombines TRBV18 with TRBJ2-1; 8 bases fit TRBD1. The V segment lost 4 bases and the J segment 9 bases; nucleotides outside the gene matches: 17. The CDR3 is 17 amino acids. Germline CDR1 and CDR2: KGHSH and LQKENI. CDR3 region: CASSRFGQGQLAGEQFF. The CDR3 nucleotides read TGTGCCAGCTCACGTTTTGGACAGGGTCAACTCGCCGGTGAGCAGTTCTTC.

This clonotype turned up a few times. This chain joins TRBV3-2 and TRBJ2-5; the DNA was not used to check the table's D call, TRBD2. TRBV3-2 is marked as a pseudogene. The CDR3 spans 19 residues. The CDR3 region has the DNA TGTGCCAGCAGCCAAGACTGGACTAGCGGGAGGAGTCGGGGAGAGACCCAGTACTTC. Its protein product is CASSQDWTSGRSRGETQYF.

This clonotype was observed many times. The chain is built from TRBV7-9 and TRBJ2-5; 10 bases are shared with TRBD1. V shed 5 bases and J 2 bases; nucleotides not matched to a gene: 5. This CDR3 is built from 15 residues. Germline CDR1 and CDR2: SEHNR and FQNEAQ (reference sequence). CDR3 in DNA: TGTGCCAGCAGCCACCGGACAGGGGGGCAAGAGACCCAGTACTTC. Protein sequence: CASSHRTGGQETQYF.